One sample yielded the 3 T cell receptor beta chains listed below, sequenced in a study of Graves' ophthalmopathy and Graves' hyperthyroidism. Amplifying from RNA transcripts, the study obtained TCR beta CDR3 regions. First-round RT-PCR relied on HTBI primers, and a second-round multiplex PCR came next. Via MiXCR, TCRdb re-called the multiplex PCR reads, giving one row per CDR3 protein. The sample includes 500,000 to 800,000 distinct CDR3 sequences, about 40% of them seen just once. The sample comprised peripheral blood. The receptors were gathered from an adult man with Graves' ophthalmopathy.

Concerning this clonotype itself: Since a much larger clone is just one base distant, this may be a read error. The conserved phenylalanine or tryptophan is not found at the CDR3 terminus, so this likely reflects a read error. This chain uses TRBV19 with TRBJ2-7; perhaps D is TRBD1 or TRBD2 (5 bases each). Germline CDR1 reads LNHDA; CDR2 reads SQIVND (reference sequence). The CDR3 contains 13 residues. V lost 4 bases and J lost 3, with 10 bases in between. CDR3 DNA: TGTGCCAGTAGTACAAGGGACGTCTACGAGCAGTACCTC. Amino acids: CASSTRDVYEQYL.

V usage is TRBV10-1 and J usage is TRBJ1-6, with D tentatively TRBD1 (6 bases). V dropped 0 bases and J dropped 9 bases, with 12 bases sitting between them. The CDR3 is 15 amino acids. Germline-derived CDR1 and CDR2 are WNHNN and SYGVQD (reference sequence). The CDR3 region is CASSESQGKGSPLHF. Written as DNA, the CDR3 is TGCGCCAGCAGTGAGTCCCAGGGGAAAGGTTCACCCCTCCACTTT.

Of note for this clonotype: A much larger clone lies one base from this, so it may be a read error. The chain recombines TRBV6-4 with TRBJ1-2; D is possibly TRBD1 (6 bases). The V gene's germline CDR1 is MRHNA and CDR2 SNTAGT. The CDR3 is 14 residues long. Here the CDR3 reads CASSPRQANYGHTF. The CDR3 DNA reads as TGTGCCAGCAGTCCTAGACAGGCAAACTATGGCCACACCTTC.